The rows below give T cell receptor beta chains drawn from one sample of a study of Graves' ophthalmopathy and Graves' hyperthyroidism. TCRdb re-called the multiplex PCR reads through MiXCR, storing one row per CDR3 protein. The sample has 600,000 to 950,000 distinct CDR3 sequences, approximately 40% seen once. What was sequenced was peripheral blood. Receptors originate from an adult man with Graves' ophthalmopathy. CDR3s include the opening cysteine and the closing phenylalanine or tryptophan. The D gene is left open where the match is weak. Clone size appears in some rows only: once, few, many, or a class for an expanded clone.

>-|many|TRBJ1-1|TRBV25-1
TGTGCCAGCAGTGACAGGGGTTTGAACACTGAAGCTTTCTTT
CASSDRGLNTEAFF
>TRBD1|-|TRBJ2-5|TRBV5-1
TGCGCCAGCAGCGTTGGGACAGCGTACCAAGAGACCCAGTACTTC
CASSVGTAYQETQYF
>TRBD1|few|TRBJ2-7|TRBV7-9
TGTGCCAGCAGCGCCGGGACAGGGGGCTTCGAGCAGTACTTC
CASSAGTGGFEQYF
>TRBD1|few|TRBJ2-7|TRBV9
TGTGCCAGCAGCGTAGCGTACTTGGGACAGGGTGTCGACGAGCAGTACTTC
CASSVAYLGQGVDEQYF
>TRBD2|-|TRBJ2-5|TRBV29-1
TGCAGCGTTGGACTAGCGGGAGTTGGAGAGACCCAGTACTTC
CSVGLAGVGETQYF
>TRBD1|-|TRBJ2-6|TRBV7-9
TGTGCCAGCAGCTTGCGTGGACAGGGGGCCAGCTCTGGGGCCAACGTCCTGACTTTC
CASSLRGQGASSGANVLTF
>-|-|TRBJ2-5|TRBV9
TGTGCCAGCAGCCACAACGCGAGGGCTAAAGAGACCCAGTACTTC
CASSHNARAKETQYF
>-|many|TRBJ1-1|TRBV10-3
TGTGCCATCACCCCCGGGGGGAAGGGAGACACTGAAGCTTTCTTT
CAITPGGKGDTEAFF
>-|-|TRBJ2-5|TRBV25-1
TGTGCCAGCAGTGCCTCGATGGGCGGACAAGAGACCCAGTACTTC
CASSASMGGQETQYF
>-|many|TRBJ2-5|TRBV29-1
TGCAGCGTTATAGAGGTCGGGGAGACCCAGTACTTC
CSVIEVGETQYF
>-|-|TRBJ1-4|TRBV7-2
TGTGCCAGCAGCCCGGGACTAGCGGAGGAGAATAATGAAAAACTGTTTTTT
CASSPGLAEENNEKLFF
>-|many|TRBJ2-5|TRBV7-2
TGTGCCAGCAGCCCCGTTCGGGAGACCCAGTACTTC
CASSPVRETQYF
>-|-|TRBJ2-5|TRBV20-1
TGCAGTGCTAGACGGGGGATTCAAGAGACCCAGTACTTC
CSARRGIQETQYF
>TRBD2|once|TRBJ2-7|TRBV10-3
TGTGCCAGCAGTGATAGGGCTAGCGGCTCCTACGAGCAGTACTTC
CASSDRASGSYEQYF
>-|-|TRBJ1-2|TRBV10-3
TGTGCCAGCAGTCCACCGGGGACGGTCTATGGCTACACCTTC
CASSPPGTVYGYTF
>TRBD1|-|TRBJ2-7|TRBV9
TGTGCCAGCAGCCGAGGGGACAGGGTAAACTACGAGCAGTACTTC
CASSRGDRVNYEQYF
>-|-|TRBJ2-2|TRBV7-2
TGTGCCAGCAGCTACATGGCCGGGGAGCTGTTTTTT
CASSYMAGELFF
>-|many|TRBJ1-2|TRBV7-2
TGTGCCAGCAGCTTGGGGGACCTCGGCTTTTATGGCTACACCTTC
CASSLGDLGFYGYTF
>TRBD1|-|TRBJ2-2|TRBV29-1
TGCAGCGTTGAACCCCCAGGGGGGAACACCGGGGAGCTGTTTTTT
CSVEPPGGNTGELFF
>-|-|TRBJ1-4|TRBV2
TGTGCCAGCAGTGAAAAGGAATCCCGTGAAAAACTGTTTTTT
CASSEKESREKLFF
>TRBD1|many|TRBJ2-7|TRBV12-3/TRBV12-4
TGTGCCAGCAGCCAGACAGGGAAGCAGTACTTC
CASSQTGKQYF
>TRBD1|-|TRBJ1-2|TRBV10-3
TGTGCCAGCAGTGGCCCGGGACAGGTCTATGGCTACACCTTC
CASSGPGQVYGYTF
>-|few|TRBJ2-5|TRBV2
TGTGCCAGCAGTTTGGAAACGCAAGAGACCCAGTACTTC
CASSLETQETQYF
>-|-|TRBJ1-2|TRBV20-1
TGCAGTGCTAGCCACAGGCTCGTTCCATTC
CSASHRLVPF
>-|many|TRBJ2-5|TRBV7-9
TGTGCCAGCACCTCATTGGTGCGAGAGACCCAGTACTTC
CASTSLVRETQYF
>TRBD1|few|TRBJ2-2|TRBV5-1
TGCGCCAGCAGCTTGGAGGGGACAGTGGGAACCGGGGAGCTGTTTTTT
CASSLEGTVGTGELFF
>TRBD1|-|TRBJ2-7|TRBV19
TGTGCCAGTAGTCCGCGGACAGGGGGGACCTACGAGCGGTACTTC
CASSPRTGGTYERYF